The 3 T cell receptor beta chains reported below all come from one sample, sequenced in a study of siplizumab effects on memory and regulatory T cells (dated by TCRdb to the late 2010s). The receptor library was made with the immunoSEQ multiplex PCR assay. TCRdb mirrors the immuneACCESS table, restricted to in-frame sequences. Some clones are absent from its copies; in checked studies, under half trace to an unresolved V gene, and the reason for the others is unknown. This sample has some 97,000 clones in its table, and about 94% of those were observed once. The top ten clonotypes cover over 1% of the sample. Specimen: non-Treg CD4+ T cells sorted from blood. The sample's cell subset or site, from its label and the paper: FACS-sorted unstimulated CD4+ non-regulatory T cells. The receptors here all came from a human donor in good health.

The V and J genes are TRBV6-1 and TRBJ1-2; D remains ambiguous. The CDR3 spans 12 residues. The V gene's germline CDR1 is MNHNS and CDR2 SASEGT. Trimming stripped 3 bases from V and 1 base from J, with 3 bases between. The CDR3 bases are TGTGCCAGCAGTGACAGTAACTATGGCTACACCTTC. This encodes CASSDSNYGYTF.

The chain joins TRBV7-6 to TRBJ2-3, with unresolved D. Trimming left V 2 bases short and J 6 bases short, with 9 bases between. This CDR3 is built from 13 residues. Germline V gene data show CDR1 as SGHVS and CDR2 as FNYEAQ. This CDR3 is CASSLRKADTQYF. DNA for the CDR3: TGTGCCAGCAGCTTACGGAAAGCTGATACGCAGTATTTT.

The sample holds one count of this clone. V gene TRBV7-3 combines with J gene TRBJ2-5; a weak D match, TRBD1 (5 bases). The CDR3 is 13 residues long. V was trimmed by 5 bases and J by 5 bases, leaving 12 bases between them. CDR1 and CDR2 (germline): SGHTA, FQGTGA. In nucleotides, the CDR3 is TGTGCCAGCAGCCCCCAGGGTGGGGAGACCCAGTACTTC. This encodes CASSPQGGETQYF.